Below, one T cell receptor (beta chain) is given with its context. Its antigen remains unidentified. This sample stems from a study of identical twins. Study-wide results and limits: Low generation probability was overrepresented in out-of-frame alpha sequences shared by twins. Twin sharing of out-of-frame TCR alpha was underestimated by models in monozygotic pairs.

Unique molecular identifiers were present on cDNA, and template switching added a universal primer site. TCRdb analysed the 5' RACE reads with MiXCR anew, one entry per CDR3 protein. The sample carries under 300,000 distinct CDR3 sequences, about 8% recorded once. Trimming took 0 bases from V and 2 from J; bases not matched to a gene: 6. CDR1 is MGHRA, CDR2 YSYEKL, per germline. The CDR3 has 17 residues. The same sample was also used in a study of yellow fever vaccine responses in identical twins.

The sequencing sample was made of CD8+ T cells sorted from blood. The V gene is TRBV4-1, the J gene TRBJ2-1, with 8 bases fitting TRBD2. The receptor comes from a woman between 18 and 30 years old in good health. The CDR3 DNA follows: TGCGCCAGCAGCCAAGAAAAAGCGGGAGACACCTACAATGAGCAGTTCTTC. Protein sequence: CASSQEKAGDTYNEQFF.